This entry lists 23 T cell receptor beta chains sequenced from one sample in a study of CD8 T cells in Susac syndrome. The RNA, about 0.5 to 1 ug, was put through reverse transcription using random hexamers. TCRdb analysed the immunoSEQ multiplex PCR reads with MiXCR anew, one entry per CDR3 protein. The sample has 330,000 or so distinct CDR3 sequences; about 82% are singletons. Source material: CD8+ T cells from PBMCs. The receptors originated from a human donor with multiple sclerosis.

The chain couples TRBV7-2 to TRBJ1-2, with D perhaps TRBD1 (5 bases). The CDR3 length is 16 residues. Trimming left V 5 bases short and J 6 bases short, with 22 bases between. CDR1 is SGHTA, CDR2 FQGNSA, per germline. CDR3 coding DNA: TGTGCCAGCAGCGCGCGGGAGGGGCGACCTGACCATGGCTACACCTTC. Its translation: CASSAREGRPDHGYTF.

This sequence joins TRBV9 and TRBJ2-3, with 8 bases fitting TRBD2. Germline V gene data show CDR1 as SGDLS and CDR2 as YYNGEE. Unmatched junction bases numbered 12, after V lost 3 bases and J lost 9 bases. This CDR3 region has 15 residues. In DNA form, the CDR3 reads TGTGCCAGCAGCGGTGACAGCGGGAGCGGCGACACGCAGTATTTT. This codes for CASSGDSGSGDTQYF.

The chain carries TRBV25-1 and TRBJ2-3; no clear D. The ends were cut back, 8 bases at V and 4 bases at J, with 10 bases in the middle. The germline V gene encodes CDR1 MGHDK and CDR2 SYGVNS. The CDR3 loop spans 12 amino acids. CDR3 in DNA: TGTGCCAGCGGTGGAGTCGCAGATACGCAGTATTTT. It is translated as CASGGVADTQYF.

The chain links TRBV20-1 to TRBJ1-3; 8 positions match TRBD1. This CDR3 is 16 amino acids long. Germline V gene lookup returns CDR1 DFQATT and CDR2 SNEGSKA (reference sequence). V trimming: 0 bases; J trimming: 0 bases; junction bases outside the gene matches: 4. The CDR3 bases are TGCAGTGCTAGAGATGGGACAGGTCTCTCTGGAAACACCATATATTTT. Its protein product is CSARDGTGLSGNTIYF.

This chain links TRBV12-3 or TRBV12-4 with TRBJ2-1; no reliable D call. The CDR3 is 14 residues long. The V end was cut by 4 bases, the J end by 4 bases, with 11 bases between. This chain's CDR3 is CASSSLLVYNEQFF. The CDR3 bases are TGTGCCAGCAGTTCGCTACTGGTTTACAATGAGCAGTTCTTC.

The chain is built from TRBV13 and TRBJ2-7; 9 bases fit TRBD1. Trimming removed 5 bases from V and 5 bases from J; junction bases left unmatched: 7. The CDR3 length is 14 residues. From germline, CDR1 is PRHDT and CDR2 FYEKMQ (reference sequence). In DNA form, the CDR3 reads TGTGCCAGCAGCGGGACAGGGAGGGTCAACGAGCAGTACTTC. Its protein product is CASSGTGRVNEQYF.

This chain links TRBV12-3 or TRBV12-4 with TRBJ1-2, with 9 positions matching TRBD1. This CDR3 is 15 amino acids long. With V trimmed by 4 bases and J by 6 bases, 9 bases remained unmatched. The CDR3 region has the DNA TGTGCCAGCAGTTGGTCGGACAGGGGACTTGATGGCTACACCTTC. It encodes CASSWSDRGLDGYTF.

This chain's CDR3 is CASSQGTAVYPYEQYF. Written as DNA, the CDR3 is TGTGCCAGCAGCCAAGGAACGGCCGTATATCCCTACGAGCAGTACTTC. The chain employs TRBV14 and TRBJ2-7; D not resolved. Germline values: CDR1 SGHDN, CDR2 FVKESK. The CDR3 loop spans 16 amino acids. V was pared by 1 base and J by 2 bases, with 15 bases between.

This clonotype was seen once. The chain carries TRBV28 and TRBJ1-3; the D gene is possibly TRBD1 (5 bases). The CDR3 length is 15 residues. CDR1 and CDR2 from the germline V gene are MDHEN and SYDVKM. Trimming removed 6 bases from V and 0 bases from J, with 12 bases in between. CDR3 coding DNA: TGTGCCAGCAGCGCAACAGGAGCCTCTGGAAACACCATATATTTT. Protein: CASSATGASGNTIYF.

This clonotype is a singleton in its sample. V gene TRBV14 combines with J gene TRBJ1-3; D call uncertain. CDR1 SGHDN and CDR2 FVKESK come from the germline V gene. Trimming removed 1 base from V and 3 bases from J, with 10 bases in between. The CDR3 has 15 residues. The CDR3 protein is CASSQAVFRGNTIYF. The CDR3 DNA sequence: TGTGCCAGCAGCCAAGCGGTATTTCGTGGAAACACCATATATTTT.

The chain links TRBV10-3 to TRBJ2-1; D uncertain. Trimming removed 2 bases from V and 9 bases from J, with 17 bases in between. Germline CDR1 is ENHRY and CDR2 is SYGVKD. The CDR3 totals 15 residues. The CDR3 DNA reads TGTGCCATCAGTGAGCCCGGTGTGCTTTCTGGTGAGCAGTTCTTC. Its protein product is CAISEPGVLSGEQFF.

This chain joins TRBV7-9 and TRBJ2-1; the D is unclear. The length of the CDR3 is 13 residues. Germline V gives CDR1 SEHNR, CDR2 FQNEAQ (reference sequence). V was shortened by 3 bases and J by 5 bases, with 8 bases between the two germline ends. The CDR3 protein is CASSFTIDNEQFF. DNA for the CDR3: TGTGCCAGCAGCTTTACAATCGACAATGAGCAGTTCTTC.

V and J are TRBV30 and TRBJ2-1; D gene ambiguous. CDR3 length: 11 residues. The germline V gene encodes CDR1 GTSNPN and CDR2 SVGIG (reference sequence). Trimming removed 4 bases from V and 5 bases from J, with 6 bases in between. For the CDR3, the DNA is TGTGCCTGGACTGGAAACAATGAGCAGTTCTTC. Encoded protein: CAWTGNNEQFF.

This sequence joins TRBV25-1 and TRBJ2-7; the match to TRBD1 covers 7 bases. The CDR3 loop spans 15 amino acids. V lost 4 bases and J lost 2; bases outside the gene matches: 8. Germline CDR1 and CDR2: MGHDK and SYGVNS. CDR3 nucleotides: TGTGCCAGCAGTGGACAGGGACGTTTTGCCTACGAGCAGTACTTC. The encoded protein is CASSGQGRFAYEQYF.

The V call is TRBV18, the J call TRBJ1-6; the match to TRBD1 covers 8 bases. The CDR3 runs 20 residues. Per germline, CDR1 KGHSH and CDR2 LQKENI. The V gene end was trimmed by 3 bases and the J gene end by 5 bases; junction bases not matched to a gene: 18. CDR3: CASSPGPIMGQERNNSPLHF. The CDR3 DNA is TGTGCCAGCTCACCGGGTCCTATTATGGGACAGGAAAGGAATAATTCACCCCTCCACTTT.

The CDR3 region has the DNA TGTGCCAGTAGTATCCCGGCGACAGGGCATCTAGAAGCTTTCTTT. Amino acid sequence: CASSIPATGHLEAFF. The chain is built from TRBV19 and TRBJ1-1; 7 bases are a match to TRBD1. J lost 8 bases, V lost 3 bases, and 12 bases had no gene match. The CDR3 loop spans 15 amino acids. Per the germline V gene, CDR1 is LNHDA and CDR2 is SQIVND (reference sequence).

The chain is built from TRBV7-6 and TRBJ2-7; D possibly corresponds to TRBD1 (5 bases). From germline, CDR1 is SGHVS and CDR2 FNYEAQ. The CDR3 consists of 16 residues. V was cut by 1 base and J by 1 base, with 14 bases left in between. The CDR3 reads CASSLGEGSGSYEQYF. The DNA for the CDR3 is TGTGCCAGCAGCTTAGGTGAAGGGTCAGGGTCCTACGAGCAGTACTTC.

J is TRBJ2-1 and V is TRBV6-6; maybe TRBD2 (5 bases). Germline CDR1 is MNHNY and CDR2 is SVGAGI (reference sequence). Trimming cost V 5 bases and J 4 bases, with 9 bases left between them. This CDR3 region has 13 residues. The CDR3 nucleotides are TGTGCCAGCAGTGTCGGACTTTACAATGAGCAGTTCTTC. Amino acids: CASSVGLYNEQFF.

This rearrangement joins TRBV20-1 to TRBJ2-7, with D perhaps matching TRBD1 or TRBD2 (5 bases each). V was pared by 3 bases and J by 2 bases, with 17 bases between. Per the germline V gene, CDR1 is DFQATT and CDR2 is SNEGSKA (reference sequence). This CDR3 spans 15 amino acids. CDR3 loop: CSARDLAGLAYEQYF. The CDR3 region has the DNA TGCAGTGCTAGGGACCTAGCAGGGTTGGCCTACGAGCAGTACTTC.

The rearrangement joins TRBV10-3 to TRBJ2-7; D is unclear. This CDR3 has 12 residues. In germline, CDR1 is ENHRY, CDR2 SYGVKD. V shed 0 bases and J shed 3 bases, with 3 bases lying between them. The CDR3 here is CAISESGYEQYF. Here the CDR3 DNA reads TGTGCCATCAGTGAGTCGGGCTACGAGCAGTACTTC.

The chain employs TRBV6-5 and TRBJ2-1; D is perhaps TRBD2 (5 bases). V shed 0 bases and J shed 6 bases, with 18 bases lying between them. The CDR3 spans 17 residues. Germline-derived CDR1 and CDR2 are MNHEY and SVGAGI. The CDR3 DNA sequence: TGTGCCAGCAGTTACTCGAAGGGAGCAGGCCCCTCCAATGAGCAGTTCTTC. Its translation: CASSYSKGAGPSNEQFF.

The rearrangement links TRBV5-6 to TRBJ1-4; tentative D call: TRBD1 (6 bases). Germline CDR1 reads SGHDT; CDR2 reads YYEEEE. This CDR3 spans 16 amino acids. Deletions cut 4 bases from V and 8 bases from J, with 21 bases between. DNA for the CDR3: TGTGCCAGCAGCCAAATAAACTCAGGGGCTCTGGAAAAACTGTTTTTT. This translates into CASSQINSGALEKLFF.

The rearrangement joins TRBV13 to TRBJ1-4, with 7 bases that match TRBD1. The CDR3 sequence is 15 residues long. Losses at the gene ends were 0 bases for V and 8 bases for J; bases not matched to a gene: 6. Germline V gene sequence: CDR1 PRHDT, CDR2 FYEKMQ (reference sequence). The CDR3 DNA sequence: TGTGCCAGCAGCTTAGGAAGGGGGCTAGGAGAAAAACTGTTTTTT. It is translated as CASSLGRGLGEKLFF.